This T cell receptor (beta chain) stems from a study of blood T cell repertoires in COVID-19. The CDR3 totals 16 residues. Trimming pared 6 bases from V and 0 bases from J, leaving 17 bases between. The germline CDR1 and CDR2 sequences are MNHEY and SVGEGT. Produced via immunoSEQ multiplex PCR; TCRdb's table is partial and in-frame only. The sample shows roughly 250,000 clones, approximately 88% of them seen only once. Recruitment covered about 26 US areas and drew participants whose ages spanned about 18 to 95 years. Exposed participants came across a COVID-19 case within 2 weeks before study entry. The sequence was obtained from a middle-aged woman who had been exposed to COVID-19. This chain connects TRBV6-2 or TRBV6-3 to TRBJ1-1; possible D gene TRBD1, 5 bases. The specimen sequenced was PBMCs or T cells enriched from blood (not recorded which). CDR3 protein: CASSPLGLEMNTEAFF. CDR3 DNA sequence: TGTGCCAGCAGCCCCTTGGGGCTCGAGATGAACACTGAAGCTTTCTTT.